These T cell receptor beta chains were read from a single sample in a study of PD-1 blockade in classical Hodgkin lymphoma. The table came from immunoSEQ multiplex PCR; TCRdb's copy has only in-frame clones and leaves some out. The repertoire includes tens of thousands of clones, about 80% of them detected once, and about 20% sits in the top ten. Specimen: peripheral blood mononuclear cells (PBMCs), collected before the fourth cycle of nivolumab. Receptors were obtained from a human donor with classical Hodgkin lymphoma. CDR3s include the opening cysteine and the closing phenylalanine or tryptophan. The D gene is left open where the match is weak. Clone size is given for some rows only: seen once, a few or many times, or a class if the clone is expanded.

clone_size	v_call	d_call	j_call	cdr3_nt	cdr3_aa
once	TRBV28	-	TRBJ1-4	TGTGCCAGCAGTTCAGGTCAGGTTGGAGAAAAACTGTTTTTT	CASSSGQVGEKLFF
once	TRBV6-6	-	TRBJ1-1	TGTGCCAGCAGCTCCGTAGGGAACACTGAAGCTTTCTTT	CASSSVGNTEAFF
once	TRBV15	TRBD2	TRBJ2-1	TGTGCCACCAGCAGGAGCGGGGGGCCTACCTACAATGAGCAGTTCTTC	CATSRSGGPTYNEQFF
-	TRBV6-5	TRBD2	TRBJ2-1	TGTGCCAGCAGTTCCTACGGACTAGCGGGGGACAATGAGCAGTTCTTC	CASSSYGLAGDNEQFF
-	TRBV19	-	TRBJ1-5	TGTGCCAGTAGTGGGGCGGGAGTGGGTCAGCCCCAGCATTTT	CASSGAGVGQPQHF
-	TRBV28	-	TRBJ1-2	TGTGCCAGCAGTTCGGGGAACTATGGCTACACCTTC	CASSSGNYGYTF
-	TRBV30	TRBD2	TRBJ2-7	TGTGCCTGGAGTCACCCCGGGACTAGCGGCGAGCAGTACTTC	CAWSHPGTSGEQYF
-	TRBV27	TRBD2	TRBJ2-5	TGTGCCAGCAGTTTACGCGGGAGGGGAGAGACCCAGTACTTC	CASSLRGRGETQYF
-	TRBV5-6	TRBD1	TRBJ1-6	TGTGCCAGCAGCTTGCAGACAGGGGATTCACCCCTCCACTTT	CASSLQTGDSPLHF
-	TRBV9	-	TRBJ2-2	TGTGCCAGCAGCGTAGCTGGTCGCACCGGGGAGCTGTTTTTT	CASSVAGRTGELFF
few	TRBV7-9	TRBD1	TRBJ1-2	TGTGCCAGCAGCCTCGGGACAGGGGCCTATGGCTACACCTTC	CASSLGTGAYGYTF
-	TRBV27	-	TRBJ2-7	TGTGCCAGCAGTTTAGGGACCGCCTACGAGCAGTACTTC	CASSLGTAYEQYF
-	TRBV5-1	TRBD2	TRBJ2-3	TGCGCCAGCAGGGGGGGACTAGCCCAGCACCCAGATACGCAGTATTTT	CASRGGLAQHPDTQYF
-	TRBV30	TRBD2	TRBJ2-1	TGTGCCTGGAGTGTAAAAGCGGGAAGCTCCTACAATGAGCAGTTCTTC	CAWSVKAGSSYNEQFF
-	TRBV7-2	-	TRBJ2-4	TGTGCCAGCAGCTTCCCGATGGCGGCCAAAAACATTCAGTACTTC	CASSFPMAAKNIQYF
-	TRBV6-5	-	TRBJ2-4	TGTGCCAGCAGTTACACAGCCAAAAACATTCAGTACTTC	CASSYTAKNIQYF
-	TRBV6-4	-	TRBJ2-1	TGTGCCAGCAGTGACTCGTTCGGGTATTCATTCAATGAGCAGTTCTTC	CASSDSFGYSFNEQFF
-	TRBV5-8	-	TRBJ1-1	TGTGCCAGCAGCTTCGACAGGTTAAACACTGAAGCTTTCTTT	CASSFDRLNTEAFF
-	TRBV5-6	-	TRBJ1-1	TGTGCCAGCGTCTCCTATACAGTGAACACTGAAGCTTTCTTT	CASVSYTVNTEAFF
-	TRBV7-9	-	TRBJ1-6	TGTGCCAGCAGCTTAGACAGCTCCTATAATTCACCCCTCCACTTT	CASSLDSSYNSPLHF
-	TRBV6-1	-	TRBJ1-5	TGTGCCAGCAGTGTAACGGGGGCAGGCAATCAGCCCCAGCATTTT	CASSVTGAGNQPQHF
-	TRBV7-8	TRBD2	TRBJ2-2	TGTGCCAGCAGCTTACTAGCGGGGGGCGACACCGGGGAGCTGTTTTTT	CASSLLAGGDTGELFF
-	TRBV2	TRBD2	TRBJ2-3	TGTGCCAGCAGGAGGACCGGGACTAGCGGGAGTACAGATACGCAGTATTTT	CASRRTGTSGSTDTQYF
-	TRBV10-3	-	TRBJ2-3	TGTGCCATCAGCTCCGGGAGCATGGCCACAGATACGCAGTATTTT	CAISSGSMATDTQYF
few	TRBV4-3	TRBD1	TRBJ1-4	TGCGCCAGCAGCCAAGAATGGGACAGGGAAGAAAAACTGTTTTTT	CASSQEWDREEKLFF
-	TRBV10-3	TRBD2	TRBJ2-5	TGTGCCATCAGTGAGTCGATGGGAGGGGCAGAGACCCAGTACTTC	CAISESMGGAETQYF
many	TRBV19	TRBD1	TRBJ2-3	TGTGCCAGTAGTATAGATAGGACAGGGGGGGCAGATACGCAGTATTTT	CASSIDRTGGADTQYF
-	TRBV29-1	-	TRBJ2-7	TGCAGCGTTGTGACAGATTTTTCCTCCGAGCAGTACTTC	CSVVTDFSSEQYF
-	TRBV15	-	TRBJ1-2	TGTGCCACCAGCAGAGCAACGGGGGATGGCTACACCTTC	CATSRATGDGYTF
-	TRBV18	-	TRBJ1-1	TGTGCCAGCTCACCCCCGAACGGGCGGGGCACTGAAGCTTTCTTT	CASSPPNGRGTEAFF
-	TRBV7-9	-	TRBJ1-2	TGTGCCAGCAGCTCAAACAGGGTTTCGAACTATGGCTACACCTTC	CASSSNRVSNYGYTF
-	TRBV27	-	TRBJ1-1	TGTGCCAGCTCCCGGGGTTGGGGGAACACTGAAGCTTTCTTT	CASSRGWGNTEAFF